The next 25 T cell receptor beta chains were all read from a single sample in a study of shared clonotypes between healthy human individuals (dated by TCRdb to the early 2020s). The library relied on the immunoSEQ multiplex PCR assay. TCRdb retrieved this table from immuneACCESS and kept in-frame rearrangements only. Not all clones are present; in checked studies, unresolved V genes account for under half, and no reason is known for the remainder. This sample holds 2 million to 2.5 million clones; roughly 95% were observed only once. The top ten clones comprise about 0.13% of the sample. The sample comprised naive CD4+ T cells sorted from blood. The sample's cell subset or site label, in plain terms: CD45RA+ positively selected. The receptors were gathered from a man aged 18 to 29 in good health.

With respect to this clone: Other DNA sequences in this sample translate to the same CDR3. The chain combines TRBV20-1 with TRBJ1-1; D uncertain. This CDR3 comprises 11 residues. Germline-derived CDR1 and CDR2 are DFQATT and SNEGSKA (reference sequence). Trimming cost V 5 bases and J 5 bases, with 9 bases left between them. CDR3 in DNA: TGCAGTGCTCTCAAGGGAACTGAAGCTTTCTTT. Its translation: CSALKGTEAFF.

The V call is TRBV28, the J call TRBJ2-7; TRBD1 or TRBD2 may be the D gene (6 bases each). The V end was cut by 5 bases, the J end by 6 bases, with 14 bases between. The CDR3 spans 13 residues. Germline V gene sequence: CDR1 MDHEN, CDR2 SYDVKM. The CDR3: CASSPSQGGEQYF. In DNA form, the CDR3 reads TGTGCCAGCAGTCCTTCACAGGGAGGCGAGCAGTACTTC. The full variable domain, in which reference TRBV28 and TRBJ2-7 provide the parts outside the CDR3, is DVKVTQSSRYLVKRTGEKVFLECVQDMDHENMFWYRQDPGLGLRLIYFSYDVKMKEKGDIPEGYSVSREKKERFSLILESASTNQTSMYLCASSPSQGGEQYFGPGTRLTVT.

This rearrangement joins TRBV4-2 to TRBJ2-2; no clear D gene. This CDR3 comprises 14 residues. The V end was cut by 0 bases, the J end by 1 base, with 3 bases between. CDR1 is LGHNA and CDR2 is YNFKEQ in the germline V gene. The CDR3 reads CASSQDRNTGELFF. CDR3 sequence (DNA): TGTGCCAGCAGCCAAGATAGGAACACCGGGGAGCTGTTTTTT.

V is TRBV7-2 and J is TRBJ2-6; the D is unclear. V lost 5 bases and J lost 0, with 11 bases in between. The CDR3 consists of 16 residues. Germline-derived CDR1 and CDR2 are SGHTA and FQGNSA. The CDR3: CASSPRLSSGANVLTF. In DNA, the CDR3 is TGTGCCAGCAGCCCCCGACTGAGCTCTGGGGCCAACGTCCTGACTTTC.

This clone was counted between two and nine times. The V and J genes are TRBV14 and TRBJ1-1; no clear D gene. Germline V gives CDR1 SGHDN, CDR2 FVKESK. The CDR3 is 15 amino acids. Trimming pared 1 base from V and 1 base from J, leaving 10 bases between. CDR3 bases: TGTGCCAGCAGCCAAGTGAGTGGGAGGAACACTGAAGCTTTCTTT. Translating it yields CASSQVSGRNTEAFF.

The chain joins TRBV6-5 to TRBJ2-7; possibly TRBD2 for D (6 bases). Trimming took 5 bases from V and 3 from J, leaving 14 bases between them. The CDR3 has 14 residues. CDR1 and CDR2 (germline): MNHEY, SVGAGI. The CDR3 DNA is TGTGCCAGCAGTCAGAACCAGGGAGGCTACGAGCAGTACTTC. It encodes CASSQNQGGYEQYF.

The rearrangement links TRBV7-2 to TRBJ2-5, with no clear D. The CDR3 runs 14 residues. Germline V gives CDR1 SGHTA, CDR2 FQGNSA. Trimming took 1 base from V and 3 from J, leaving 9 bases between them. The CDR3 region has the DNA TGTGCCAGCAGCTTAGTAGGAGTTAAAGAGACCCAGTACTTC. Encoded protein: CASSLVGVKETQYF.

The chain joins TRBV7-9 to TRBJ2-5; 12 nucleotides align to TRBD2. This CDR3 has 18 residues. Germline V gene sequence: CDR1 SEHNR, CDR2 FQNEAQ (reference sequence). V lost 1 base and J lost 2; bases outside the gene matches: 8. CDR3 sequence: CASSLDPWLAGGQETQYF. CDR3 bases: TGTGCCAGCAGCTTAGATCCGTGGCTAGCGGGGGGGCAAGAGACCCAGTACTTC.

The rearrangement uses TRBV5-8 and TRBJ2-3, with no clear D. The germline V and J ends were trimmed by 4 bases and 2 bases, with 11 bases remaining between them. The CDR3 is made up of 14 amino acids. Germline V gives CDR1 SGHTS, CDR2 YDEGEE. The CDR3 loop reads CASSLRRVTDTQYF. The CDR3 region has the DNA TGTGCCAGCAGCCTTCGAAGGGTCACAGATACGCAGTATTTT. Using reference TRBV5-8 and TRBJ2-3 for the parts outside the CDR3, the full variable domain is EAGVTQSPTHLIKTRGQQATLRCSPISGHTSVYWYQQALGLGLQFLLWYDEGEERNRGNFPPRFSGRQFPNYSSELNVNALELEDSALYLCASSLRRVTDTQYFGPGTRLTVL.

J is TRBJ2-1 and V is TRBV4-3, with TRBD1 matching over 7 bases. CDR1 is LGHNA, CDR2 YSLEER, per germline. The CDR3 runs 15 residues. V lost 0 bases to trimming and J lost 10 bases; unmatched junction nucleotides: 9. As DNA, the CDR3 is TGCGCCAGCAGCCAAGATCACAGGGGAAGATTCGAGCAGTTCTTC. Its protein product is CASSQDHRGRFEQFF.

The gene calls are TRBV28 and TRBJ2-7, with D perhaps TRBD1 (5 bases). The length of the CDR3 is 17 residues. V was shortened by 2 bases and J by 5 bases, with 22 bases between the two germline ends. Germline V CDR1 and CDR2: MDHEN, SYDVKM. This chain's CDR3 is CASSLSLSRLGPHEQYF. The CDR3 DNA is TGTGCCAGCAGTTTAAGTTTGTCTCGACTGGGGCCCCACGAGCAGTACTTC.

The CDR3 bases are TGTGCCAGCAGCTCAAGGACTTCAAACCAGCAGCAGTTCTTC. It is translated as CASSSRTSNQQQFF. This rearrangement joins TRBV11-3 to TRBJ2-1; perhaps TRBD2 as D (5 bases). The germline gives CDR1 SGHNT, CDR2 YENEEA. The CDR3 extends over 14 amino acids. Trimming pared 4 bases from V and 11 bases from J, leaving 18 bases between.

This rearrangement joins TRBV19 to TRBJ1-6, with a weak D call TRBD1 (6 bases). Trimming removed 3 bases from V and 0 bases from J, with 12 bases in between. This CDR3 is built from 17 residues. Germline CDR1 is LNHDA and CDR2 is SQIVND (reference sequence). CDR3 sequence: CASSIRQDISYNSPLHF. CDR3 in DNA: TGTGCCAGTAGTATTCGACAGGATATCTCCTATAATTCACCCCTCCACTTT.

This clone occurred once. This rearrangement joins TRBV6-1 to TRBJ2-2; 7 nucleotides line up with TRBD2. Germline V gene lookup returns CDR1 MNHNS and CDR2 SASEGT. This CDR3 spans 17 amino acids. V was clipped by 2 bases and J by 1 base; unmatched bases: 7. This chain's CDR3 is CASSEIGLAVNTGELFF. DNA of the CDR3: TGTGCCAGCAGTGAAATAGGGCTAGCGGTGAACACCGGGGAGCTGTTTTTT.

This clone was seen just once. This chain uses TRBV19 with TRBJ2-3; no reliable D call. This CDR3 region has 14 residues. The V end lost 3 bases, the J end lost 2 bases, and 9 bases lay between the germline ends. Germline CDR1 LNHDA, CDR2 SQIVND (reference sequence). CDR3 sequence reads: CASSMSLLTDTQYF. CDR3 sequence (DNA): TGTGCCAGTAGTATGTCTTTGCTCACAGATACGCAGTATTTT.

This chain links TRBV6-1 with TRBJ1-3; maybe TRBD1 (6 bases). V shed 4 bases and J shed 2 bases, with 12 bases lying between them. CDR1 MNHNS and CDR2 SASEGT come from the germline V gene. The CDR3 spans 15 residues. CDR3: CASSGAGDPGNTIYF. Written as DNA, the CDR3 is TGTGCCAGCAGTGGAGCAGGGGACCCTGGAAACACCATATATTTT.

The chain is built from TRBV7-2 and TRBJ2-7; 7 positions match TRBD1. V trimming: 5 bases; J trimming: 7 bases; junction bases outside the gene matches: 14. This CDR3 spans 15 amino acids. Per the germline V gene, CDR1 is SGHTA and CDR2 is FQGNSA. CDR3 region: CASSVDRVADLEQYF. CDR3 in DNA: TGTGCCAGCAGCGTCGACAGGGTCGCAGATTTGGAGCAGTACTTC.

This chain connects TRBV11-2 to TRBJ1-6, with TRBD1 matching over 7 bases. Unmatched junction bases numbered 7, after V lost 0 bases and J lost 5 bases. CDR3 length: 17 amino acids. The V gene's germline CDR1 is SGHAT and CDR2 FQNNGV. CDR3: CASSLDRNRGHNSPLHF. The CDR3 DNA is TGTGCCAGCAGCTTAGATCGGAACAGGGGCCATAATTCACCCCTCCACTTT.

The chain is built from TRBV2 and TRBJ2-6; 7 bases line up with TRBD2. Losses at the gene ends were 6 bases for V and 1 base for J; bases not matched to a gene: 9. Germline CDR1 and CDR2: SNHLY and FYNNEI. CDR3 length: 17 amino acids. As DNA, the CDR3 is TGTGCCAGCAGCCGTCGGATGGGAGGGTCTGGGGCCAACGTCCTGACTTTC. Encoded protein: CASSRRMGGSGANVLTF. The full variable domain, its missing parts supplied by reference TRBV2 and TRBJ2-6, is EPEVTQTPSHQVTQMGQEVILRCVPISNHLYFYWYRQILGQKVEFLVSFYNNEISEKSEIFDDQFSVERPDGSNFTLKIRSTKLEDSAMYFCASSRRMGGSGANVLTFGAGSRLTVL.

This clone was counted only a few times. The chain combines TRBV5-6 with TRBJ1-5; no clear D gene. Per the germline V gene, CDR1 is SGHDT and CDR2 is YYEEEE. CDR3 length: 12 residues. The ends were cut back, 3 bases at V and 4 bases at J, with 5 bases in the middle. The CDR3 DNA is TGTGCCAGCAGCTCAGGAAATCAGCCCCAGCATTTT. Protein: CASSSGNQPQHF.

This clone was seen just once. This chain connects TRBV10-3 to TRBJ2-5, with D tentatively TRBD1 (6 bases). The germline gives CDR1 ENHRY, CDR2 SYGVKD. The V end lost 10 bases, the J end lost 4 bases, and 13 bases lay between the germline ends. The CDR3 totals 12 residues. CDR3: CATRGTRETQYF. The DNA of the CDR3 is TGTGCCACCAGGGGTACGAGAGAGACCCAGTACTTC.

V usage is TRBV6-5 and J usage is TRBJ2-7; 9 bases are shared with TRBD2. Germline values: CDR1 MNHEY, CDR2 SVGAGI. The V gene end was trimmed by 6 bases and the J gene end by 1 base; junction bases not matched to a gene: 7. The CDR3 extends over 15 amino acids. The CDR3 loop is CASSQLAGVSYEQYF. Here the CDR3 DNA reads TGTGCCAGCAGCCAGTTAGCGGGAGTGTCCTACGAGCAGTACTTC.

This clone was found once. This rearrangement joins TRBV6-5 to TRBJ1-2, with 7 bases matching TRBD1. The V segment lost 6 bases and the J segment 2 bases; nucleotides outside the gene matches: 6. The CDR3 is made up of 14 amino acids. Germline assignment: CDR1 MNHEY and CDR2 SVGAGI. The CDR3: CASREMGQNYGYTF. CDR3 sequence (DNA): TGTGCCAGCAGAGAGATGGGACAGAACTATGGCTACACCTTC.

This clone was observed once. The gene calls are TRBV5-6 and TRBJ1-2, with a possible D match to TRBD1 (5 bases). The germline V gene has CDR1 SGHDT and CDR2 YYEEEE. The V and J ends lost 3 bases and 6 bases respectively, with 18 bases between them. The CDR3 loop spans 15 amino acids. The CDR3 region has the DNA TGTGCCAGCAGCTCGGGCCTAGGGACGAGGAATGGCTACACCTTC. The encoded protein is CASSSGLGTRNGYTF. Using reference TRBV5-6 and TRBJ1-2 for the parts outside the CDR3, the full variable domain is DAGVTQSPTHLIKTRGQQVTLRCSPKSGHDTVSWYQQALGQGPQFIFQYYEEEERQRGNFPDRFSGHQFPNYSSELNVNALLLGDSALYLCASSSGLGTRNGYTFGSGTRLTVV.

The chain links TRBV4-1 to TRBJ2-4; 9 nucleotides agree with TRBD1. Trimming removed 6 bases from V and 5 bases from J; junction bases left unmatched: 5. Germline CDR1 MGHRA, CDR2 YSYEKL. CDR3 length: 14 residues. CDR3 nucleotide sequence: TGCGCCAGCAGTCTAGGACAGGGGCAAAACATTCAGTACTTC. The encoded protein is CASSLGQGQNIQYF.